The rows below give T cell receptor beta chains drawn from one sample of a study of long-term antiretroviral therapy in people with HIV. Sequenced by immunoSEQ multiplex PCR; TCRdb stores in-frame clones only, minus some. The sample includes around 19,000 clones, around 87% of them seen just once. The sample consisted of unsorted PBMCs, taken roughly 2.5 years after starting antiretroviral therapy. The receptors were sampled from a woman in her forties or fifties with HIV. The CDR3 runs from the conserved cysteine through the conserved F or W. The D gene is left open where the match is weak. The size field is filled for only some rows; it gives once, few, many or a size class.

v_call	cdr3_length	clone_size	j_call	d_call	cdr3_nt	cdr3_aa
TRBV18	13	.	TRBJ2-5	.	TGTGCCAGCTCACCACGGGGTTCAGAGACCCAGTACTTC	CASSPRGSETQYF
TRBV2	12	once	TRBJ2-7	.	TGTGCCAGCAGGAAAGCGAACTACGAGCAGTACTTC	CASRKANYEQYF
TRBV4-1	15	.	TRBJ1-1	.	TGCGCCAGCAGCCAAGTCCCGGGGGTTGACACTGAAGCTTTCTTT	CASSQVPGVDTEAFF
TRBV10-3	15	once	TRBJ2-7	TRBD2	TGTGCCATCAAAATAGCGGGAGGAAGCTCCTACGAGCAGTACTTC	CAIKIAGGSSYEQYF
TRBV4-1	11	.	TRBJ2-1	.	TGCGCCAGCAGACAATACAATGAGCAGTTCTTC	CASRQYNEQFF
TRBV19	14	.	TRBJ2-7	TRBD2	TGTGCCAGTAGTATTGGGGGACTAGCATACGAGCAGTACTTC	CASSIGGLAYEQYF
TRBV7-9	14	.	TRBJ2-7	.	TGTGCCAGCAGCTTAGGGGACACAAATTACGAGCAGTACTTC	CASSLGDTNYEQYF
TRBV28	14	.	TRBJ2-3	.	TGTGCCAGCAGTTTTACACCAAACACAGATACGCAGTATTTT	CASSFTPNTDTQYF
TRBV6-6	15	.	TRBJ1-3	.	TGTGCCAGCAGTTACGGGGGTGTCTCTGGAAACACCATATATTTT	CASSYGGVSGNTIYF
TRBV5-4	12	.	TRBJ2-2	.	TGTGCCAGCAGCTGGGCCGGCGGGGAGCTGTTTTTT	CASSWAGGELFF
TRBV29-1	17	.	TRBJ2-3	TRBD2	TGCAGCGTTCGCGGACTAGCGGGAGGCTCCCGCACAGATACGCAGTATTTT	CSVRGLAGGSRTDTQYF
TRBV6-5	15	.	TRBJ2-7	.	TGTGCCAGCAGTTACTCGGGCGGCTGGTCCTACGAGCAGTACTTC	CASSYSGGWSYEQYF
TRBV29-1	13	.	TRBJ2-7	.	TGCAGCGTTACCGGGACCGCTTACTACGAGCAGTACTTC	CSVTGTAYYEQYF
TRBV5-6	13	.	TRBJ2-3	.	TGTGCCAGCAGCTTGGAGGTCACAGATACGCAGTATTTT	CASSLEVTDTQYF
TRBV2	12	.	TRBJ2-7	.	TGTGCCAGCAGTTCGGACAACTACGAGCAGTACTTC	CASSSDNYEQYF
TRBV5-1	16	once	TRBJ1-4	TRBD1	TGCGCCAGCAGCCTCCGGGACAGGGGGTCTAATGAAAAACTGTTTTTT	CASSLRDRGSNEKLFF
TRBV9	15	.	TRBJ1-1	.	TGTGCCAGCAGCGTAGACAGGGCTGGAATCGCTGAAGCTTTCTTT	CASSVDRAGIAEAFF
TRBV7-9	19	.	TRBJ2-2	TRBD2	TGTGCCAGCAGCTCGGCGGGTGGGGGGACTAGCGTCTTCCCCGGGGAGCTGTTTTTT	CASSSAGGGTSVFPGELFF
TRBV5-4	15	.	TRBJ2-1	.	TGTGCCAGCAGCTTGGCAAGGGGCACGGAGCATGAGCAGTTCTTC	CASSLARGTEHEQFF
TRBV18	15	.	TRBJ2-5	TRBD2	TGTGCCAGCTCCCCCCTCAGCGGGGAAAAAGAGACCCAGTACTTC	CASSPLSGEKETQYF
TRBV5-5	13	.	TRBJ2-7	.	TGTGCCAGCAGCCCCGGCTCGTTCGGAGAGCAGTACTTC	CASSPGSFGEQYF
TRBV5-1	14	.	TRBJ2-1	TRBD1	TGCGCCAGCAGCTTGGGGTCAGGGGGCGATGAGCAGTTCTTC	CASSLGSGGDEQFF
TRBV19	16	.	TRBJ2-1	TRBD2	TGTGCCAGTAGTTTCGGGACTAGCGGGATATACAATGAGCAGTTCTTC	CASSFGTSGIYNEQFF
TRBV5-6	12	once	TRBJ2-7	.	TGTGCCAGCAGCATTGCTAGCTACGAGCAGTACTTC	CASSIASYEQYF
TRBV6-5	15	.	TRBJ2-7	TRBD2	TGTGCCAGCAGTTTCGGGTCAGCGGAGCGGGGCGAGCAGTACTTC	CASSFGSAERGEQYF
TRBV6-1	14	few	TRBJ2-7	.	TGTGCCAGCAGTGAAGTTCGGTGGGGTGACGAGCAGTACTTC	CASSEVRWGDEQYF
TRBV6-4	13	.	TRBJ1-1	.	TGTGCCAGCAGTGACAGAGGGAACACTGAAGCTTTCTTT	CASSDRGNTEAFF